The clone carrying this T cell receptor (beta chain) was detected once. The antigen is unknown. This CDR3 is also generated by other DNA sequences in the sample. DNA at about 190 ng, 25,000 to 35,000 T cell genomes, went into sorted-subset replicate PCRs. Libraries were prepared by immunoSEQ multiplex PCR; TCRdb keeps only in-frame clonotypes and omits some of them. This table holds just over 2,000,000 clones, about 95% found once. Naive CD8 populations comprised CD45RO-negative cells positively selected for CCR7, excluding terminally differentiated effector memory CD45RA+ cells. Germline V CDR1 and CDR2: SEHNR, FQNEAQ (reference sequence). The CDR3 totals 11 residues. The V end lost 3 bases, the J end lost 10 bases, and 7 bases lay between the germline ends. The record originates from a study of shared clonotypes between healthy human individuals. Study-level findings and limits: It was observed that 5% to 6% of naive CD4 clonotypes were shared across a handful of donors.

The specimen was naive CD8+ T cells sorted from blood. This rearrangement joins TRBV7-9 to TRBJ2-1, with a tentative D call TRBD2 (5 bases). The TCR sequence derives from a young man in good health. CDR3 coding DNA: TGTGCCAGCAGCTTTGGCGGGGAGCAGTTCTTC. This encodes CASSFGGEQFF.